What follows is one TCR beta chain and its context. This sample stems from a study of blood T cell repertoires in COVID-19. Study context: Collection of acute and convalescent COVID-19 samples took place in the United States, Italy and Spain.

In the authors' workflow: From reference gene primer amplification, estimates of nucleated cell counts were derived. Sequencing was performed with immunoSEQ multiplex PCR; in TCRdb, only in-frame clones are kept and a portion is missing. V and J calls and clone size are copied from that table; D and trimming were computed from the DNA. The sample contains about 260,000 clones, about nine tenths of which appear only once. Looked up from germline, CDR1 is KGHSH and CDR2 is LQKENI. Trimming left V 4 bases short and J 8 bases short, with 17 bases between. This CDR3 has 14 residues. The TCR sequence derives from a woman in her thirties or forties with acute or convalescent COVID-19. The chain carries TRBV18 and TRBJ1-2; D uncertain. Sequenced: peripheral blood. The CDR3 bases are TGTGCCAGCTCACTCCCCTCGACATCGTTCGGCTACACCTTC. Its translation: CASSLPSTSFGYTF. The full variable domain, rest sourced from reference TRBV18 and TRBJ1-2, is NAGVMQNPRHLVRRRGQEARLRCSPMKGHSHVYWYRQLPEEGLKFMVYLQKENIIDESGMPKERFSAEFPKEGPSILRIQQVVRGDSAAYFCASSLPSTSFGYTFGSGTRLTVV.